Listed below are T cell receptor beta chains from one sample, sequenced in a study of blood T cell repertoires in COVID-19. Measured with immunoSEQ multiplex PCR; TCRdb has only the in-frame clones, and not every one. The sample lists 200,000 to 250,000 clones; about 86% were seen once. The sequenced material came from PBMCs or T cells enriched from blood (not recorded which). Receptors were obtained from a woman under 40 who had been exposed to COVID-19. Both conserved end residues are part of each CDR3. The D gene is left open where the match is weak. Size is omitted from some rows. Given values are once, few, many or a class for expanded clones.

V gene,D gene,CDR3 length,clone size,J gene,CDR3 protein,CDR3 DNA
TRBV3-1/TRBV3-2,TRBD1,15,.,TRBJ1-6,CASSQGTGGGSPLHF,TGTGCCAGCAGCCAAGGGACAGGGGGTGGTTCACCCCTCCACTTT
TRBV6-5,.,14,.,TRBJ2-7,CASSYQYRLGEQYF,TGTGCCAGCAGTTACCAGTATCGACTCGGGGAGCAGTACTTC
TRBV7-8,.,17,.,TRBJ2-5,CASSSRRASGGRETQYF,TGTGCCAGCAGCTCCCGCCGGGCCTCAGGGGGGCGAGAGACCCAGTACTTC
TRBV2,TRBD1,13,.,TRBJ1-6,CASGQGNNSPLHF,TGTGCCAGCGGACAGGGCAATAATTCACCCCTCCACTTT
TRBV19,TRBD1,16,.,TRBJ1-2,CASSIDRGQGRDGYTF,TGTGCCAGTAGTATAGATCGGGGACAGGGGAGAGACGGCTACACCTTC
TRBV5-6,TRBD1,15,.,TRBJ1-2,CASSLQGAPLDGYTF,TGTGCCAGCAGCTTGCAGGGGGCCCCCCTAGATGGCTACACCTTC
TRBV10-3,TRBD2,17,.,TRBJ2-3,CATNPGLAGLSTDTQYF,TGTGCCACAAACCCAGGACTAGCGGGGCTGAGCACAGATACGCAGTATTTT
TRBV6-5,TRBD2,12,.,TRBJ2-3,CASSGGSDTQYF,TGTGCCAGCAGCGGGGGGTCAGATACGCAGTATTTT
TRBV7-9,.,14,.,TRBJ1-1,CASSGRSRGTEAFF,TGTGCCAGCAGCGGTCGTAGTCGGGGAACTGAAGCTTTCTTT
TRBV3-1/TRBV3-2,TRBD1,15,.,TRBJ1-1,CASSQDFSGGTEAFF,TGTGCCAGCAGCCAAGATTTTTCAGGGGGCACTGAAGCTTTCTTT
TRBV3-1/TRBV3-2,TRBD1,13,few,TRBJ1-3,CASRSTGWDTIYF,TGTGCCAGCAGATCGACAGGGTGGGACACCATATATTTT
TRBV19,TRBD1,15,once,TRBJ1-2,CASRPPGQGGYGYTF,TGTGCCAGTAGACCGCCCGGACAGGGCGGCTATGGCTACACCTTC
TRBV9,.,15,.,TRBJ1-3,CASSPTAPGGNTIYF,TGTGCCAGCAGCCCCACGGCGCCGGGTGGAAACACCATATATTTT
TRBV14,.,15,.,TRBJ1-2,CASSQDGRRDYGYTF,TGTGCCAGCAGCCAAGACGGGAGGAGGGACTATGGCTACACCTTC
TRBV5-1,.,16,.,TRBJ2-1,CASSERPSFAYNEQFF,TGCGCCAGCAGCGAGAGGCCCAGCTTCGCTTACAATGAGCAGTTCTTC
TRBV9,.,15,.,TRBJ1-1,CASSALTGMNTEAFF,TGTGCCAGCAGCGCCCTGACAGGAATGAACACTGAAGCTTTCTTT
TRBV5-6,.,15,.,TRBJ1-6,CASSLGQGYNSPLHF,TGTGCCAGCAGCTTGGGTCAGGGATATAATTCACCCCTCCACTTT
TRBV19,TRBD1,12,.,TRBJ1-2,CGAYRGDYGYTF,TGTGGAGCTTACAGGGGGGATTATGGCTACACCTTC
TRBV7-9,TRBD1,12,.,TRBJ1-2,CATQQGAVGYTF,TGTGCCACCCAACAGGGGGCAGTTGGCTACACCTTC
TRBV21-1,.,15,.,TRBJ1-1,CASSSGQGRKTEAFF,TGTGCCAGCAGCTCCGGACAGGGGAGGAAAACTGAAGCTTTCTTT
TRBV7-3,TRBD2,14,.,TRBJ2-3,CASTSSGGADTQYF,TGTGCCAGCACCTCTAGCGGGGGAGCAGATACGCAGTATTTT
TRBV19,.,14,.,TRBJ1-5,CASSENGGNQPQHF,TGTGCCAGTAGTGAAAACGGGGGCAATCAGCCCCAGCATTTT
TRBV5-6,.,13,.,TRBJ2-7,CASSLGMGSEQYF,TGTGCCAGCAGCTTGGGGATGGGGAGCGAGCAGTACTTC
TRBV6-5,.,14,.,TRBJ1-5,CASGEQGNRQPQHF,TGTGCCAGCGGAGAACAGGGAAATAGACAGCCCCAGCATTTT
TRBV25-1,.,15,.,TRBJ1-1,CASSIRQNQGTEAFF,TGTGCCAGCAGTATTAGACAGAATCAAGGCACTGAAGCTTTCTTT
TRBV20-1,.,12,.,TRBJ1-2,CSASRGSDGYTF,TGCAGTGCTAGTAGGGGGTCGGATGGCTACACCTTC
TRBV5-1,.,14,.,TRBJ2-7,CASSLPGLPYEQYF,TGCGCCAGCAGCTTGCCGGGACTTCCCTACGAGCAGTACTTC
TRBV27,TRBD1,16,once,TRBJ2-7,CASSLSFDRGFDEQYF,TGTGCCAGCAGTTTATCCTTTGACAGGGGTTTCGACGAGCAGTACTTC
TRBV2,.,12,.,TRBJ1-5,CASRGPRQPQHF,TGTGCCAGCAGGGGTCCCAGGCAGCCCCAGCATTTT
TRBV2,.,11,.,TRBJ2-1,CASSSTFEQFF,TGTGCCAGCAGTTCGACTTTTGAGCAGTTCTTC
TRBV29-1,.,14,.,TRBJ1-2,CSGSRAGTNYGYTF,TGCAGCGGGAGTCGAGCGGGTACGAACTATGGCTACACCTTC